This entry is about one TCR beta chain. The data originate from a study of blood T cell repertoires in COVID-19. Study overall: Specimens from acute and convalescent COVID-19 originated in the United States, Italy and Spain. Sources were T cells, B-cell-depleted T cells, or PBMCs; the material itself was cDNA or gDNA.

Original processing methods: Amplification of reference gene primers was used by the study to estimate nucleated cell counts. Libraries were prepared by immunoSEQ multiplex PCR; TCRdb keeps only in-frame clonotypes and omits some of them. V and J calls and clone size come straight from that table; D and trimming were deduced from the DNA. The table shows about 200,000 clones, with approximately 80% occurring only once. The V gene's germline CDR1 is SGHTS and CDR2 YDEGEE. V gave up 4 bases and J gave up 0 bases, with 14 bases separating them. The CDR3 totals 16 residues. Sample: peripheral blood. The sequence was collected from a human donor in a cohort sampled during active COVID-19. The V and J genes are TRBV5-8 and TRBJ1-5, with a possible D match to TRBD1 (6 bases). DNA of the CDR3: TGTGCCAGCAGCCCATACAGGGCAGGTAGCAATCAGCCCCAGCATTTT. Residues: CASSPYRAGSNQPQHF.